Following are 28 T cell receptor beta chains from one sample sequenced in a study of cytomegalovirus exposure and HLA in healthy donors. Both 60 Vbeta primers and 13 Jbeta primers went into the PCR. Here immunoSEQ multiplex PCR was the method, and the copy in TCRdb shows in-frame clones only, minus some. Counted here are approximately 170,000 clones, 70% to 80% occurring once; the ten biggest clones make up approximately 1%. Sequencing was carried out using PBMCs. Every receptor here comes from a woman aged 40 to 55 in good health and CMV-seronegative.

The CDR3 DNA follows: TGTGCCAGCAGTGAGGTCAGGGTGAGCACAGATACGCAGTATTTT. Residues: CASSEVRVSTDTQYF. The chain uses TRBV2 and TRBJ2-3; a weak D match, TRBD1 (5 bases). Between the trimmed V and J ends, which lost 3 bases and 0 bases, there was a span of 10 bases. The CDR3 has 15 residues. CDR1 is SNHLY and CDR2 is FYNNEI in the germline V gene. The full variable domain, with the rest looked up from reference TRBV2 and TRBJ2-3, is EPEVTQTPSHQVTQMGQEVILRCVPISNHLYFYWYRQILGQKVEFLVSFYNNEISEKSEIFDDQFSVERPDGSNFTLKIRSTKLEDSAMYFCASSEVRVSTDTQYFGPGTRLTVL.

The J gene is TRBJ2-7, the V gene TRBV5-4; 11 positions match TRBD2. This CDR3 region has 16 residues. V lost 0 bases, J lost 0 bases, and 2 bases stayed unmatched. Germline V CDR1 and CDR2: SGHNT, YYREEE (reference sequence). This CDR3 is CASSLDLAGGSYEQYF. CDR3 nucleotide sequence: TGTGCCAGCAGCTTGGACCTAGCGGGAGGCTCCTACGAGCAGTACTTC.

The rearrangement uses TRBV28 and TRBJ1-5, with D unclear. Germline lookup yields CDR1 MDHEN and CDR2 SYDVKM. Trimming took off 7 bases at V and 7 bases at J, with 11 bases between the two ends. The CDR3 is made up of 12 amino acids. In DNA form, the CDR3 reads TGTGCCAGCACCACGACTGACCAGCCCCAGCATTTT. Protein: CASTTTDQPQHF.

The rearrangement joins TRBV29-1 to TRBJ2-2, with D maybe TRBD2 (5 bases). Trimming left V 6 bases short and J 1 base short, with 12 bases between. This CDR3 has 14 amino acids. CDR1 and CDR2 (germline): SQVTM, ANQGSEA. CDR3 coding DNA: TGCAGCGTCCGGAGGTCGGGGAACACCGGGGAGCTGTTTTTT. Protein sequence: CSVRRSGNTGELFF.

This clone occurred once. The chain couples TRBV5-1 to TRBJ2-1; 11 bases are shared with TRBD2. This CDR3 spans 16 amino acids. V lost 0 bases and J lost 8; bases outside the gene matches: 7. CDR1 and CDR2 (germline): SGHRS, YFSETQ. CDR3 DNA: TGCGCCAGCAGCTTGGATAGCGGGAGGGGGAATCATGAGCAGTTCTTC. Translation gives CASSLDSGRGNHEQFF.

On this clone: Sequence at one end of the junction differs from germline and may be a read error. The chain couples TRBV7-9 to TRBJ1-4; TRBD1 is a possible D gene (5 bases). In germline, CDR1 is SEHNR, CDR2 FQNEAQ (reference sequence). The CDR3 extends over 14 amino acids. The CDR3 DNA reads as TGTGCCAGCAGCTTAGCTGGGGCTAATGAAAAGCTGTTTTTT. Its protein product is CASSLAGANEKLFF. The full variable domain, completed using reference TRBV7-9 and TRBJ1-4, is DTGVSQNPRHKITKRGQNVTFRCDPISEHNRLYWYRQTLGQGPEFLTYFQNEAQLEKSRLLSDRFSAERPKGSFSTLEIQRTEQGDSAMYLCASSLAGANEKLFFGSGTQLSVL.

The V gene is TRBV29-1, the J gene TRBJ1-4; D gene unclear. V shed 0 bases and J shed 3 bases, with 14 bases lying between them. The length of the CDR3 is 16 residues. The germline V gene has CDR1 SQVTM and CDR2 ANQGSEA. The CDR3 DNA reads TGCAGCGTTGAAGATTTATCTCTGCAGTCTAATGAAAAACTGTTTTTT. Translation gives CSVEDLSLQSNEKLFF. The whole variable domain, filled in from reference TRBV29-1 and TRBJ1-4, reads SAVISQKPSRDICQRGTSLTIQCQVDSQVTMMFWYRQQPGQSLTLIATANQGSEATYESGFVIDKFPISRPNLTFSTLTVSNMSPEDSSIYLCSVEDLSLQSNEKLFFGSGTQLSVL.

The chain uses TRBV28 and TRBJ2-7, with D tentatively TRBD1 (6 bases). The CDR3 loop spans 12 amino acids. In germline, CDR1 is MDHEN, CDR2 SYDVKM. V lost 9 bases to trimming and J lost 2 bases, with 11 bases between them. CDR3 protein: CASTGPPYEQYF. The CDR3 DNA is TGTGCCAGTACAGGGCCCCCCTACGAGCAGTACTTC.

The rearrangement joins TRBV6-1 to TRBJ2-1; 7 bases fit TRBD2. CDR1 and CDR2 from the germline V gene are MNHNS and SASEGT. The ends lost 8 bases at V and 4 bases at J; junction bases unmatched: 11. There are 15 residues in the CDR3. This CDR3 reads CASSHWGGAYNEQFF. CDR3 in DNA: TGTGCCAGCTCCCACTGGGGAGGGGCTTACAATGAGCAGTTCTTC.

There are a few counts of this clone. V usage is TRBV5-4 and J usage is TRBJ2-3; possibly TRBD2 for D (6 bases). This CDR3 contains 15 residues. V was cut by 0 bases and J by 5 bases, with 13 bases left in between. Germline CDR1 reads SGHNT; CDR2 reads YYREEE (reference sequence). DNA for the CDR3: TGTGCCAGCAGCTTGGGCACGGGGGAGGTAGATACGCAGTATTTT. This translates into CASSLGTGEVDTQYF.

The chain has TRBV27 and TRBJ2-1, with TRBD2 matching 16 bases. Germline lookup yields CDR1 MNHEY and CDR2 SMNVEV (reference sequence). The CDR3 contains 15 residues. V was clipped by 6 bases and J by 10 bases; unmatched bases: 6. CDR3 in amino acids: CASRGGLAGGQEQFF. CDR3 in DNA: TGTGCCAGCAGGGGGGGACTAGCGGGAGGGCAGGAGCAGTTCTTC.

CDR3 in DNA: TGTGCTAGCGGACCACTGAGCGGGAGTATAAATGAGCAGTTCTTC. It is translated as CASGPLSGSINEQFF. The gene calls are TRBV7-7 and TRBJ2-1; 8 bases align to TRBD2. The length of the CDR3 is 15 residues. CDR1 is SSHAT and CDR2 is FNYEAQ in the germline V gene (reference sequence). Looking up the rest from reference TRBV7-7 and TRBJ2-1 gives the full variable domain: GAGVSQSPRYKVTKRGQDVTLRCDPISSHATLYWYQQALGQGPEFLTYFNYEAQPDKSGLPSDRFSAERPEGSISTLTIQRTEQRDSAMYRCASGPLSGSINEQFFGPGTRLTVL.

The rearrangement uses TRBV19 and TRBJ2-5; 8 nucleotides align to TRBD1. This CDR3 contains 13 residues. The germline CDR1 and CDR2 sequences are LNHDA and SQIVND (reference sequence). The ends lost 6 bases at V and 3 bases at J; junction bases unmatched: 3. The CDR3 sequence is CASRQGAEETQYF. The CDR3 DNA sequence: TGTGCCAGTAGGCAGGGGGCCGAAGAGACCCAGTACTTC. The complete variable domain, with remaining parts taken from reference TRBV19 and TRBJ2-5, reads DGGITQSPKYLFRKEGQNVTLSCEQNLNHDAMYWYRQDPGQGLRLIYYSQIVNDFQKGDIAEGYSVSREKKESFPLTVTSAQKNPTAFYLCASRQGAEETQYFGPGTRLLVL.

This chain joins TRBV6-6 and TRBJ1-2, with 7 positions matching TRBD1. V lost 7 bases, J lost 4 bases, and 0 bases stayed unmatched. There are 11 residues in the CDR3. Germline-derived CDR1 and CDR2 are MNHNY and SVGAGI (reference sequence). As DNA, the CDR3 is TGTGCCAGCAACAGGGGCTATGGCTACACCTTC. Its translation is CASNRGYGYTF.

The rearrangement joins TRBV5-1 to TRBJ2-3; 7 bases agree with TRBD1. CDR1 and CDR2 from the germline V gene are SGHRS and YFSETQ. This CDR3 comprises 16 residues. The trim removed 4 bases at V and 5 bases at J, leaving 13 bases unmatched. CDR3 nucleotides: TGCGCCAGCAGCCGGGAACAGGGGACGGCTCAAGATACGCAGTATTTT. It specifies CASSREQGTAQDTQYF. The entire variable domain, with the rest obtained from reference TRBV5-1 and TRBJ2-3, is as follows: KAGVTQTPRYLIKTRGQQVTLSCSPISGHRSVSWYQQTPGQGLQFLFEYFSETQRNKGNFPGRFSGRQFSNSRSEMNVSTLELGDSALYLCASSREQGTAQDTQYFGPGTRLTVL.

V usage is TRBV29-1 and J usage is TRBJ2-7; 8 bases agree with TRBD1. With V trimmed by 5 bases and J by 3 bases, 24 bases remained unmatched. The CDR3 extends over 19 amino acids. Looked up from germline, CDR1 is SQVTM and CDR2 is ANQGSEA. The DNA of the CDR3 is TGCAGCGTTATAAGGGACAAGACAGGGGCCATCCCGCTCCACTACGAGCAGTACTTC. This codes for CSVIRDKTGAIPLHYEQYF.

The gene calls are TRBV28 and TRBJ1-5, with TRBD1 matching over 8 bases. The CDR3 spans 15 residues. Germline CDR1 MDHEN, CDR2 SYDVKM. CDR3 protein: CSLTSDRARRQPQHF. DNA for the CDR3: TGTTCCCTTACTTCGGACAGGGCAAGGAGACAGCCCCAGCATTTT.

This clone was counted between two and nine times. The J gene is TRBJ1-3, the V gene TRBV6-6; D unresolved. Trimming pared 4 bases from V and 2 bases from J, leaving 6 bases between. The CDR3 is 13 amino acids. The germline V gene encodes CDR1 MNHNY and CDR2 SVGAGI (reference sequence). The CDR3 nucleotides are TGTGCCAGCAGTTCAACGGCTGGAAACACCATATATTTT. It translates to CASSSTAGNTIYF.

The chain carries TRBV18 and TRBJ1-2; 7 bases are shared with TRBD1. V gave up 1 base and J gave up 1 base; unmatched junction bases: 6. Germline V CDR1 and CDR2: KGHSH, LQKENI. The CDR3 totals 16 residues. CDR3 region: CASSPLDRRINYGYTF. The CDR3 DNA is TGTGCCAGCTCACCACTGGACAGGCGAATTAACTATGGCTACACCTTC.

This clone came up once. The chain employs TRBV5-4 and TRBJ1-5; 7 nucleotides match TRBD1. The CDR3 sequence is 16 residues long. V lost 0 bases to trimming and J lost 5 bases; unmatched junction nucleotides: 8. Germline V gives CDR1 SGHNT, CDR2 YYREEE (reference sequence). This chain's CDR3 is CASSLGGGGADQPQHF. In DNA form, the CDR3 reads TGTGCCAGCAGCTTGGGTGGAGGGGGCGCCGATCAGCCCCAGCATTTT. The variable domain in full, with the rest retrieved from reference TRBV5-4 and TRBJ1-5, is ETGVTQSPTHLIKTRGQQVTLRCSSQSGHNTVSWYQQALGQGPQFIFQYYREEENGRGNFPPRFSGLQFPNYSSELNVNALELDDSALYLCASSLGGGGADQPQHFGDGTRLSIL.

This sequence joins TRBV29-1 and TRBJ2-3; 12 nucleotides agree with TRBD2. This CDR3 comprises 14 residues. The V segment lost 5 bases and the J segment 6 bases; nucleotides outside the gene matches: 6. Germline assignment: CDR1 SQVTM and CDR2 ANQGSEA. CDR3 sequence: CSVHGLAGRDTQYF. The CDR3 DNA reads TGCAGCGTTCATGGACTAGCGGGAAGGGATACGCAGTATTTT.

This clone was seen only once. One junction end does not reproduce the germline sequence, and a read error may be involved. The chain combines TRBV7-9 with TRBJ1-5; D not resolved. The CDR3 is 13 residues long. Germline loops: CDR1 SEHNR, CDR2 FQNEAQ (reference sequence). CDR3 loop: CSSSSGNNQPQHF. For the CDR3, the DNA is TGTTCCAGCAGCTCCGGGAACAATCAGCCCCAGCATTTT.

The chain employs TRBV4-2 and TRBJ1-1; 12 nucleotides match TRBD1. CDR3 length: 17 amino acids. CDR1 is LGHNA, CDR2 YNFKEQ, per germline. V shed 0 bases, J shed 7 bases, and the junction held 9 bases outside the gene matches. The DNA of the CDR3 is TGTGCCAGCAGCCAAGATCAGGGACAGGGGGCTAGAAGTGAAGCTTTCTTT. Amino acids: CASSQDQGQGARSEAFF.

J is TRBJ1-1 and V is TRBV7-6; D might be TRBD1 (6 bases). The germline V gene has CDR1 SGHVS and CDR2 FNYEAQ. V was clipped by 4 bases and J by 4 bases, with 10 bases between them. The CDR3 totals 13 residues. CDR3 region: CASSSTGSTEAFF. The CDR3 nucleotides are TGTGCCAGCAGCTCTACAGGGAGCACTGAAGCTTTCTTT.

V usage is TRBV5-1 and J usage is TRBJ2-1; tentatively, D is TRBD2 (6 bases). V lost 4 bases and J lost 4, with 9 bases in between. Germline lookup yields CDR1 SGHRS and CDR2 YFSETQ. The CDR3 runs 13 residues. This chain's CDR3 is CASSPEGYNEQFF. The CDR3 region has the DNA TGCGCCAGCAGCCCGGAGGGATACAATGAGCAGTTCTTC.

This chain links TRBV6-5 with TRBJ1-1; 8 bases are shared with TRBD1. CDR1 and CDR2 from the germline V gene are MNHEY and SVGAGI. Trimming took 5 bases from V and 4 from J; bases not matched to a gene: 9. The CDR3 extends over 15 amino acids. The CDR3 is CASSGLTGVGTEAFF. The CDR3 DNA reads TGTGCCAGCAGTGGACTGACAGGGGTCGGCACTGAAGCTTTCTTT.

The rearrangement uses TRBV4-1 and TRBJ1-2; D is uncertain. Germline CDR1 MGHRA, CDR2 YSYEKL. CDR3 size: 16 residues. With 0 bases removed from V and 8 bases from J, the gap between germline ends came to 19 bases. CDR3 in amino acids: CASSQDQSGIIGGYTF. The CDR3, as DNA: TGCGCCAGCAGCCAAGATCAAAGCGGAATTATTGGGGGCTACACCTTC.

V usage is TRBV28 and J usage is TRBJ2-7, with D possibly TRBD1 on 5 matching bases. Germline CDR1 MDHEN, CDR2 SYDVKM. The CDR3 has 15 amino acids. V was pared by 3 bases and J by 2 bases, with 14 bases between. The CDR3 here is CASSLTVRPTYEQYF. CDR3 DNA: TGTGCCAGCAGTTTGACAGTTCGCCCCACCTACGAGCAGTACTTC.